One and the same sample provided the 15 T cell receptor beta chains below, sequenced in a study of cytomegalovirus exposure and HLA in healthy donors. The protocol was immunoSEQ multiplex PCR, while the TCRdb copy is restricted to in-frame clones and leaves out a portion. This sample has roughly 300,000 clones; around 87% occur once, and the top ten carry about 0.85%. Sequenced sample: PBMCs. These receptors all come from a woman aged 18-29 years in good health and CMV-seronegative.

This clone occurred once. The chain combines TRBV5-4 with TRBJ2-2; weak D call: TRBD2 (7 bases). The length of the CDR3 is 14 residues. V lost 2 bases, J lost 3 bases, and 8 bases lay in between. Germline V CDR1 and CDR2: SGHNT, YYREEE (reference sequence). Here the CDR3 reads CASSLGGDTGELFF. CDR3 DNA sequence: TGTGCCAGCAGCTTAGGGGGGGACACCGGGGAGCTGTTTTTT.

V gene TRBV6-4 combines with J gene TRBJ2-7; TRBD2 is a possible D gene (5 bases). The CDR3 is 15 residues long. Trimming stripped 5 bases from V and 4 bases from J, with 18 bases between. Germline V gene sequence: CDR1 MRHNA, CDR2 SNTAGT. CDR3 nucleotide sequence: TGTGCCAGCAGTCAGGCGTCGACTACTCCATACGAGCAGTACTTC. Amino acids: CASSQASTTPYEQYF.

This chain links TRBV6-5 with TRBJ1-5, with 7 bases fitting TRBD1. Germline CDR1 reads MNHEY; CDR2 reads SVGAGI. CDR3 length: 14 amino acids. After removal of 6 bases from V and 4 bases from J, the junction contained 6 bases not matched to a gene. The CDR3 sequence is CASRSGTANQPQHF. The CDR3 DNA follows: TGTGCCAGCAGGTCCGGGACAGCAAATCAGCCCCAGCATTTT.

This rearrangement joins TRBV5-5 to TRBJ1-5; the D gene is possibly TRBD1 (5 bases). CDR1 SGHKS and CDR2 YYEKEE come from the germline V gene (reference sequence). CDR3 length: 15 amino acids. The ends were cut back, 3 bases at V and 6 bases at J, with 16 bases in the middle. This chain's CDR3 is CASSSILGHLQPQHF. In DNA form, the CDR3 reads TGTGCCAGCAGCTCGATATTAGGACACCTTCAGCCCCAGCATTTT.

V gene TRBV25-1 combines with J gene TRBJ2-1; 9 bases fit TRBD1. The CDR3 has 17 residues. Looked up from germline, CDR1 is MGHDK and CDR2 is SYGVNS. Germline trimming cut 4 bases from V and 8 bases from J; bases unmatched to any gene: 15. Here the CDR3 reads CASSAGTGSFWGDEQFF. The CDR3 bases are TGTGCCAGCAGTGCCGGGACAGGGTCATTTTGGGGAGATGAGCAGTTCTTC.

This clone has only one observation. The rearrangement links TRBV6-1 to TRBJ1-5; D remains ambiguous. V was clipped by 4 bases and J by 0 bases, with 10 bases between them. CDR1 and CDR2 from the germline V gene are MNHNS and SASEGT. The length of the CDR3 is 15 residues. The chain's CDR3 is CASSGNSYSNQPQHF. Written as DNA, the CDR3 is TGTGCCAGCAGTGGAAACAGCTATAGCAATCAGCCCCAGCATTTT.

V usage is TRBV28 and J usage is TRBJ2-5, with 10 bases identical to TRBD2. J was trimmed by 5 bases and V by 8 bases; bases with no gene match: 20. The CDR3 runs 18 residues. Germline CDR1 reads MDHEN; CDR2 reads SYDVKM. Written as DNA, the CDR3 is TGTGCCAGCCGTGCATTGGCTAGCGGGAGCCCAAGGGAGGAGACCCAGTACTTC. Its translation: CASRALASGSPREETQYF.

The chain is built from TRBV28 and TRBJ1-1; 8 positions agree with TRBD1. The CDR3 sequence is 13 residues long. The V gene's germline CDR1 is MDHEN and CDR2 SYDVKM. Trimming cost V 7 bases and J 6 bases; bases outside gene matches: 7. The CDR3, as DNA: TGTGCCAGCATACGGACAGGGCCCCCTGAAGCTTTCTTT. Protein: CASIRTGPPEAFF.

The J gene is TRBJ2-7, the V gene TRBV2, with 8 nucleotides matching TRBD1. With V trimmed by 6 bases and J by 1 base, 5 bases remained unmatched. The germline CDR1 and CDR2 sequences are SNHLY and FYNNEI. The CDR3 contains 14 residues. Here the CDR3 DNA reads TGTGCCAGCAGCGGACAGGGTATTTCCTACGAGCAGTACTTC. This translates into CASSGQGISYEQYF.

This rearrangement joins TRBV5-1 to TRBJ2-1; 10 nucleotides align to TRBD1. CDR3 size: 16 residues. V lost 0 bases, J lost 7 bases, and 7 bases stayed unmatched. Germline V gene sequence: CDR1 SGHRS, CDR2 YFSETQ. CDR3 sequence: CASSLGWTGGGNEQFF. Here the CDR3 DNA reads TGCGCCAGCAGCTTGGGTTGGACAGGGGGAGGTAATGAGCAGTTCTTC.

The V gene is TRBV19, the J gene TRBJ1-3, with D perhaps matching TRBD1 (5 bases). Germline values: CDR1 LNHDA, CDR2 SQIVND (reference sequence). The V and J ends lost 4 bases and 2 bases respectively, with 12 bases between them. This CDR3 is 15 amino acids long. CDR3 amino acids: CASSTSLTAGNTIYF. CDR3 DNA: TGTGCCAGTAGTACCTCCTTGACAGCTGGAAACACCATATATTTT.

This sequence joins TRBV2 and TRBJ1-4; the D gene is possibly TRBD1 (6 bases). The CDR3 spans 14 residues. With 3 bases removed from V and 7 bases from J, the gap between germline ends came to 12 bases. Looked up from germline, CDR1 is SNHLY and CDR2 is FYNNEI. CDR3 region: CASSEGPRGEKLFF. CDR3 nucleotide sequence: TGTGCCAGCAGTGAGGGCCCCAGGGGTGAAAAACTGTTTTTT.

The rearrangement uses TRBV9 and TRBJ2-7, with D maybe TRBD1 (6 bases). This CDR3 has 14 residues. In germline, CDR1 is SGDLS, CDR2 YYNGEE. Trimming pared 4 bases from V and 7 bases from J, leaving 18 bases between. CDR3 sequence (DNA): TGTGCCAGCAGCCAGGGGCCCTACACGGAAGAGCAGTACTTC. As protein: CASSQGPYTEEQYF.

The chain uses TRBV15 and TRBJ1-5; D is uncertain. Germline loops: CDR1 LNHNV, CDR2 YYDKDF (reference sequence). V dropped 0 bases and J dropped 6 bases, with 6 bases sitting between them. The length of the CDR3 is 13 residues. The DNA of the CDR3 is TGTGCCACCAGCAGAGATCGCGGTCAGCCCCAGCATTTT. Residues: CATSRDRGQPQHF.

The chain joins TRBV19 to TRBJ1-5; 9 bases align to TRBD1. CDR3 length: 15 amino acids. In germline, CDR1 is LNHDA, CDR2 SQIVND (reference sequence). V gave up 10 bases and J gave up 7 bases; unmatched junction bases: 14. The CDR3 DNA reads TGTGCCACCGGACAGGGGTCCCCCTTAGGACAGCCCCAGCATTTT. It codes for CATGQGSPLGQPQHF.